Presented here are 2 T cell receptor beta chains from one specimen sequenced in a study of shared clonotypes between healthy human individuals. Naive CD8 isolation took CD45RO-negative cells positively selected for CCR7 and excluded terminally differentiated effector memory CD45RA+ cells. This table comes from immunoSEQ multiplex PCR, and its TCRdb copy is limited to in-frame clones, with some not included. The sample includes over 2 million clones, about 95% of them seen just once. Sequenced sample: naive CD8+ T cells sorted from blood. These receptors originate from a man aged 18 to 30 in good health.

The V gene is TRBV19, the J gene TRBJ1-2, with 9 bases matching TRBD1. The germline CDR1 and CDR2 sequences are LNHDA and SQIVND (reference sequence). V lost 5 bases, J lost 8 bases, and 15 bases stayed unmatched. The CDR3 sequence is 16 residues long. This chain's CDR3 is CASSYYRDRDPKGYTF. CDR3 DNA sequence: TGTGCCAGTAGTTATTACCGGGACAGGGATCCGAAGGGCTACACCTTC.

The chain couples TRBV9 to TRBJ2-7, with 9 bases lining up with TRBD2. This CDR3 has 14 amino acids. Germline loops: CDR1 SGDLS, CDR2 YYNGEE. V was clipped by 4 bases and J by 6 bases; unmatched bases: 8. The CDR3 is CASSPQGAGGEQYF. The CDR3 coding sequence is TGTGCCAGCAGCCCTCAGGGAGCGGGAGGCGAGCAGTACTTC.